This T cell receptor (beta chain) was recorded in a study of T cell repertoires in cytomegalovirus infection. Across the study: CMV infection and matching HLA type were both indicated by public TCR beta signatures.

Notes on the study in general: Ex vivo responses were dominated by HLA-C-restricted CMV-specific TCR beta clonotypes. Frequencies of public TCR beta families were cumulated, and this identified carriers of CMV plus the relevant HLA.

A word on this clonotype: Its antigen is unidentified.

TCRdb reprocessed the reads via MiXCR and lists one record per CDR3 protein. The sample gives hundreds of thousands of distinct CDR3 sequences, more than 25% of which show up once; over 12% is in the top ten. This TCR was sampled from a human donor in good health (CMV status not recorded). Some clones in this sample may be carry-over from other donors' samples. Sequences were derived from cultured CD8+ T cells from PBMCs, sampled from culture after CMV antigen stimulation.

CDR3 nucleotides: TGTGCCAGCAGGGGCGAGGAAGCCGGTAATGAAAAACTGTTTTTT. Protein sequence: CASRGEEAGNEKLFF. The V gene is TRBV28, the J gene TRBJ1-4; no clear D gene. Germline V lookup: CDR1 MDHEN, CDR2 SYDVKM. There are 15 residues in the CDR3. Deletions cut 6 bases from V and 4 bases from J, with 15 bases between. Based on the CDR3 plus reference TRBV28 and TRBJ1-4, the full variable domain is DVKVTQSSRYLVKRTGEKVFLECVQDMDHENMFWYRQDPGLGLRLIYFSYDVKMKEKGDIPEGYSVSREKKERFSLILESASTNQTSMYLCASRGEEAGNEKLFFGSGTQLSVL.